These 8 T cell receptor beta chains were sequenced from one sample in a study of T cells and Merkel cell carcinoma outcomes. The repertoire was sequenced with immunoSEQ multiplex PCR; TCRdb's copy has only in-frame clones and lacks some. The sample has 11,000 to 15,000 clones; 92% are singletons. Source material: tumor tissue from Merkel cell carcinoma. The origin of the receptors is a human donor with Merkel cell carcinoma.

This clone was recorded only once. The chain uses TRBV4-3 and TRBJ1-2; a weak D match, TRBD1 (6 bases). V lost 5 bases and J 7 bases, leaving 11 bases between the germline ends. Germline V gives CDR1 LGHNA, CDR2 YSLEER. This CDR3 comprises 12 residues. This CDR3 is CASSAGAVGYTF. The CDR3 DNA reads as TGCGCCAGCAGCGCGGGGGCCGTTGGCTACACCTTC.

This chain connects TRBV28 to TRBJ2-7, with TRBD2 matching over 8 bases. J lost 2 bases, V lost 3 bases, and 9 bases had no gene match. The length of the CDR3 is 16 residues. CDR1 is MDHEN, CDR2 SYDVKM, per germline. CDR3 DNA sequence: TGTGCCAGCAGTTTTCAAGGAGCGGGAGTACCCTACGAGCAGTACTTC. This sequence encodes CASSFQGAGVPYEQYF.

The rearrangement links TRBV6-1 to TRBJ1-1; D uncertain. The germline CDR1 and CDR2 sequences are MNHNS and SASEGT. V lost 3 bases and J 3 bases, leaving 11 bases between the germline ends. The CDR3 spans 14 residues. This chain's CDR3 is CASSDPGLHTEAFF. The DNA of the CDR3 is TGTGCCAGCAGTGACCCCGGGCTGCACACTGAAGCTTTCTTT.

The CDR3: CASSPGTINYEQYF. The CDR3 nucleotides are TGTGCCAGCAGCCCCGGGACTATTAACTACGAGCAGTACTTC. The genes are TRBV7-2 and TRBJ2-7; TRBD2 matches 7 bases. The CDR3 sequence is 14 residues long. The V gene end was trimmed by 5 bases and the J gene end by 3 bases; junction bases not matched to a gene: 7. Germline CDR1 and CDR2: SGHTA and FQGNSA. Full variable domain (outside the CDR3, taken from reference TRBV7-2 and TRBJ2-7): GAGVSQSPSNKVTEKGKDVELRCDPISGHTALYWYRQSLGQGLEFLIYFQGNSAPDKSGLPSDRFSAERTGGSVSTLTIQRTQQEDSAVYLCASSPGTINYEQYFGPGTRLTVT.

This clone was detected only a few times. The chain carries TRBV11-3 and TRBJ2-5; TRBD2 aligns across 7 bases. V lost 1 base to trimming and J lost 6 bases; unmatched junction nucleotides: 2. Germline V lookup: CDR1 SGHNT, CDR2 YENEEA. The CDR3 runs 13 residues. The CDR3 DNA reads TGTGCCAGCAGCTTAGGCGGGAGAAAGACCCAGTACTTC. Encoded protein: CASSLGGRKTQYF.

V and J are TRBV10-3 and TRBJ1-1; possibly TRBD1 for D (5 bases). CDR1 and CDR2 from the germline V gene are ENHRY and SYGVKD. The CDR3 totals 13 residues. V was pared by 6 bases and J by 1 base, with 9 bases between. For the CDR3, the DNA is TGTGCCATCAGAATGACAGAGAACACTGAAGCTTTCTTT. As protein: CAIRMTENTEAFF.

This chain links TRBV5-6 with TRBJ2-1; 10 bases match TRBD2. CDR3 size: 18 residues. Germline V CDR1 and CDR2: SGHDT, YYEEEE. V was clipped by 0 bases and J by 0 bases; unmatched bases: 6. CDR3: CASSLELAGPHSYNEQFF. DNA for the CDR3: TGTGCCAGCAGCTTGGAACTAGCGGGACCGCACTCCTACAATGAGCAGTTCTTC.

This clone has a handful of counts. CDR3 sequence reads: CASSASSGLPETQYF. Here the CDR3 DNA reads TGTGCCAGCAGCGCTTCCTCGGGACTTCCAGAGACCCAGTACTTC. The chain joins TRBV7-9 to TRBJ2-5, with D possibly being TRBD2 (6 bases). The V gene's germline CDR1 is SEHNR and CDR2 FQNEAQ (reference sequence). This CDR3 has 15 residues. Trimming pared 5 bases from V and 4 bases from J, leaving 17 bases between.